The clone carrying this T cell receptor beta chain has only a few counts. TCR beta CDR3 sequences were amplified from RNA transcripts. The primer set for the first-round RT-PCR of the TCR CDR3 was HTBI. MiXCR was run by TCRdb on the multiplex PCR reads, yielding one entry per CDR3 protein. The sample consists of approximately 530,000 distinct CDR3 sequences, approximately 20% of them appearing once. The data derive from a study of T cells in Graves' hyperthyroidism and ophthalmopathy. The CDR3 length is 13 residues. V was cut by 1 base and J by 3 bases, with 6 bases left in between. Germline values: CDR1 SGHTA, CDR2 FQGNSA. Over 9 ml of fresh peripheral blood supplied the PBMCs.

The source of this sequence is a man aged 40-49 years with Graves' ophthalmopathy. The V call is TRBV7-2, the J call TRBJ1-1; no clear D. The sequenced sample consisted of blood. CDR3 nucleotides: TGTGCCAGCAGCTTAGGGCCACACACTGAAGCTTTCTTT. This gives the protein CASSLGPHTEAFF.